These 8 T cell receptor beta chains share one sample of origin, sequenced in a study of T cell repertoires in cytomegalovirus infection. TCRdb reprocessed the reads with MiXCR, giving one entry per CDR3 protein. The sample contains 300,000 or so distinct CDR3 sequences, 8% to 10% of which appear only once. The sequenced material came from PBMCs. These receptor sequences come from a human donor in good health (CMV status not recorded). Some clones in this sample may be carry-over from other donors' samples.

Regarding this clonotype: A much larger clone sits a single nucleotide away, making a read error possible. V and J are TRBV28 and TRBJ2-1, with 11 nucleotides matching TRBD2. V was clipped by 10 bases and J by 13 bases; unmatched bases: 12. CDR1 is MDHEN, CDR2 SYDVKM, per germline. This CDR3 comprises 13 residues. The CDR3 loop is CATCTSGGRYQFF. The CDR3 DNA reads TGTGCCACCTGTACTAGCGGGGGCCGATACCAGTTCTTC.

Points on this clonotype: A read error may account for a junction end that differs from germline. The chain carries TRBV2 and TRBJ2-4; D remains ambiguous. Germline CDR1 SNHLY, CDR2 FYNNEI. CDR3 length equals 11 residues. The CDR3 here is CASSAGPLQLF. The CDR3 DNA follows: TGTGCCAGCAGTGCCGGTCCCCTGCAACTCTTC.

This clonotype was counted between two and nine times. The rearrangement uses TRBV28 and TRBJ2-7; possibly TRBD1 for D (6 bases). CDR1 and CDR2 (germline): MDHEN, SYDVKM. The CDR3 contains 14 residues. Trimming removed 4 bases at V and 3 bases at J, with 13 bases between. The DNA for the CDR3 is TGTGCCAGCAGTTCTACGGGACAAGACTACGAGCAGTACGTC. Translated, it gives CASSSTGQDYEQYV.

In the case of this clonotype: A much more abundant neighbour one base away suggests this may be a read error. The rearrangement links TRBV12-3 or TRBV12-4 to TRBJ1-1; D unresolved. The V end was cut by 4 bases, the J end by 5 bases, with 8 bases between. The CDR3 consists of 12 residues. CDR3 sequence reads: CASSWSYTEAFF. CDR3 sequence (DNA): TGTGCCAGCAGTTGGTCGTATACTGAAGCTTTCTTT.

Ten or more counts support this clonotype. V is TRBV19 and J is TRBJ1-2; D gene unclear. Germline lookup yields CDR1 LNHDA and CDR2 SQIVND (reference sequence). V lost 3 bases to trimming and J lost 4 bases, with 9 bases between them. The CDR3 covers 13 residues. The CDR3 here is CASSIDAFYGYTF. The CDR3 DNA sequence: TGTGCCAGTAGTATCGACGCATTCTATGGCTACACCTTC.

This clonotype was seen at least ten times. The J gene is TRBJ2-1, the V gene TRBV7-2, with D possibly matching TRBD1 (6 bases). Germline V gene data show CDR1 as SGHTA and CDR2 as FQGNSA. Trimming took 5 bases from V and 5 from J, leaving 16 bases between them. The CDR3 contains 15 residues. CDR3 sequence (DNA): TGTGCCAGCAGCCAAGTGACAGGACCTAACAATGAGCAGTTCTTC. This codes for CASSQVTGPNNEQFF.

The CDR3 bases are TGCGCCAGCAGCCAAGACGAAGGGGGCAGGGGCTACACCTTC. It translates to CASSQDEGGRGYTF. This chain joins TRBV4-3 and TRBJ1-2; TRBD1 matches at 7 bases. CDR3 length: 14 residues. V was clipped by 0 bases and J by 8 bases; unmatched bases: 6. CDR1 and CDR2 (germline): LGHNA, YSLEER.

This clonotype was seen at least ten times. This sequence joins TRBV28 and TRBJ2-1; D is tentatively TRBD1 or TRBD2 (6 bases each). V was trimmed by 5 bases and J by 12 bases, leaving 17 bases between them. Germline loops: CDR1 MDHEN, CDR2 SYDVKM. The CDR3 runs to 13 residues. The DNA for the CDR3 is TGTGCCAGCAGTCCCCCCCCACAGGGAGGGCAGTTCTTC. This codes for CASSPPPQGGQFF.